This T cell receptor beta chain was sequenced during a study of blood T cell repertoires in COVID-19. Study summary: Sites across the United States, Italy and Spain contributed samples from acute and convalescent COVID-19. Nucleic acid was either cDNA or gDNA, and it came from T cells, B-cell-depleted T cells, or PBMCs.

Germline V CDR1 and CDR2: SGDLS, YYNGEE. J gave up 3 bases and V 0 bases, and 6 bases lay outside the gene matches. This CDR3 spans 17 amino acids. Per the study methods: How many nucleated cells were present was estimated from reference gene primer amplification. Method: immunoSEQ multiplex PCR; TCRdb's copy keeps in-frame clones and lacks some. That table gives V, J and clone size, and the DNA gave D and trimming. The profile shows 90,000 to 150,000 clones, 65% to 90% of them singletons. The rearrangement uses TRBV9 and TRBJ2-3; 11 bases are a match to TRBD2. The sequencing sample was made of peripheral blood. The TCR comes from a human donor in a cohort sampled during active COVID-19. CDR3: CASSVGVSGGGTDTQYF. CDR3 DNA sequence: TGTGCCAGCAGCGTAGGCGTTAGCGGGGGGGGGACAGATACGCAGTATTTT.